These 32 T cell receptor beta chains were all obtained from the same sample, sequenced in a study of patients and donors after allogeneic stem cell transplantation. TCRdb redid the calling of the RT-PCR reads with MiXCR, one entry per CDR3 protein. The data contain approximately 98,000 distinct CDR3 sequences, around 36% of them singletons. Sequencing used blood, either unsorted or a sorted T cell fraction (not recorded which). These receptors came from a human donor who was either an allogeneic HSCT recipient or a stem cell or donor lymphocyte infusion donor (not recorded which). It is not recorded whose cells these are; they may come from a transplant donor.

This chain joins TRBV20-1 and TRBJ2-1; tentatively, D is TRBD2 (6 bases). The V and J ends lost 3 bases and 3 bases respectively, with 12 bases between them. Per germline, CDR1 DFQATT and CDR2 SNEGSKA (reference sequence). The length of the CDR3 is 14 residues. CDR3 loop: CSASRGGIYNEQFF. The CDR3 nucleotides read TGCAGTGCTAGCCGGGGCGGGATCTACAATGAGCAGTTCTTC.

This clonotype was seen a few times. V usage is TRBV6-2 or TRBV6-3 and J usage is TRBJ1-2; D possibly corresponds to TRBD1 (6 bases). Trimming shortened V by 5 bases and J by 8 bases, and 9 bases separated the two germline ends. Germline CDR1 is MNHEY and CDR2 is SVGEGT. This CDR3 spans 11 amino acids. The CDR3 spells CASSLQGGYTF. In nucleotides, the CDR3 is TGTGCCAGCAGTCTACAGGGCGGCTACACCTTC.

This rearrangement joins TRBV5-1 to TRBJ2-1; D remains ambiguous. V shed 4 bases and J shed 9 bases, with 14 bases lying between them. CDR3 length: 13 residues. CDR1 is SGHRS and CDR2 is YFSETQ in the germline V gene. The CDR3 nucleotides are TGCGCCAGCAGCCGACCTTGGCGTCTTGAGCAGTTCTTC. Protein product: CASSRPWRLEQFF.

The chain joins TRBV12-3 or TRBV12-4 to TRBJ2-7; 7 positions agree with TRBD2. The CDR3 is made up of 13 amino acids. V trimming: 1 base; J trimming: 7 bases; junction bases outside the gene matches: 4. CDR3 bases: TGTGCCAGCAGTTTAGTCAGGACTAGGGAGCAGTACTTC. It translates to CASSLVRTREQYF.

This clonotype appeared once. The chain carries TRBV27 and TRBJ2-7, with a possible D match to TRBD1 (6 bases). This CDR3 has 14 amino acids. Germline lookup yields CDR1 MNHEY and CDR2 SMNVEV (reference sequence). With 4 bases removed from V and 5 bases from J, the gap between germline ends came to 15 bases. CDR3 in DNA: TGTGCCAGCAGTTCTCGGGACACCATAGACGAGCAGTACTTC. Its protein is CASSSRDTIDEQYF.

This chain connects TRBV5-1 to TRBJ2-1, with D possibly called TRBD1 or TRBD2 (5 bases each). V was trimmed by 4 bases and J by 3 bases, leaving 11 bases between them. The CDR3 length is 14 residues. Germline V gives CDR1 SGHRS, CDR2 YFSETQ. In DNA form, the CDR3 reads TGCGCCAGCAGCGGGGGATCTAGCTACAATGAGCAGTTCTTC. Its translation is CASSGGSSYNEQFF.

V usage is TRBV27 and J usage is TRBJ2-1; 14 positions agree with TRBD2. Per the germline V gene, CDR1 is MNHEY and CDR2 is SMNVEV (reference sequence). V was clipped by 5 bases and J by 0 bases; unmatched bases: 6. The CDR3 spans 18 residues. For the CDR3, the DNA is TGTGCCAGCAGTCAGACTAGCGGGAGGGCCGTCTCCTACAATGAGCAGTTCTTC. Amino acids: CASSQTSGRAVSYNEQFF.

As regards this clonotype: A read error may produce the germline difference seen at one junction end. The rearrangement uses TRBV7-9 and TRBJ2-3, with TRBD1 as a possible D gene (5 bases). The CDR3 is 16 residues long. Looked up from germline, CDR1 is SEHNR and CDR2 is FQNEAQ (reference sequence). The CDR3 spells CACSLYRPQGTDTQYF. CDR3 bases: TGTGCCTGCAGCTTGTACAGGCCCCAGGGCACAGATACGCAGTATTTT.

V is TRBV15 and J is TRBJ1-1; D gene ambiguous. Looked up from germline, CDR1 is LNHNV and CDR2 is YYDKDF (reference sequence). V was clipped by 0 bases and J by 4 bases, with 9 bases between them. The CDR3 sequence is 14 residues long. This chain's CDR3 is CATSRDVGSTEAFF. The CDR3 bases are TGTGCCACCAGCAGAGATGTGGGGTCCACTGAAGCTTTCTTT.

The chain employs TRBV6-5 and TRBJ1-5; 7 bases line up with TRBD1. J lost 9 bases, V lost 7 bases, and 9 bases had no gene match. CDR1 is MNHEY, CDR2 SVGAGI, per germline. This CDR3 has 13 amino acids. The CDR3 bases are TGTGCCAGCAACGGACAGGCAGGAGGGCCCCAGCATTTT. Translated: CASNGQAGGPQHF.

The rearrangement joins TRBV5-5 to TRBJ1-4; D is uncertain. The CDR3 runs 14 residues. Germline V gives CDR1 SGHKS, CDR2 YYEKEE (reference sequence). Trimming took off 2 bases at V and 6 bases at J, with 11 bases between the two ends. The CDR3 is CASSFTKQYEKLFF. For the CDR3, the DNA is TGTGCCAGCAGCTTTACCAAGCAGTATGAAAAACTGTTTTTT.

This clonotype was seen a few times. The chain has TRBV9 and TRBJ1-4; 7 bases align to TRBD1. V lost 3 bases and J lost 7; bases outside the gene matches: 9. This CDR3 spans 15 amino acids. Germline lookup yields CDR1 SGDLS and CDR2 YYNGEE. CDR3 sequence: CASSASGTEGEKLFF. The CDR3 nucleotides read TGTGCCAGCAGCGCATCCGGGACAGAAGGTGAAAAACTGTTTTTT.

This clonotype was observed a few times. The chain has TRBV12-3 or TRBV12-4 and TRBJ1-5; possible D gene TRBD1, 6 bases. This CDR3 is built from 15 residues. Trimming cost V 6 bases and J 0 bases, with 12 bases left between them. The CDR3 DNA reads as TGTGCCAGCAGGTCACAGGGAGGTAGCAATCAGCCCCAGCATTTT. This sequence encodes CASRSQGGSNQPQHF.

Only a few counts were recorded for this clonotype. The CDR3 DNA reads as TGTGCCACCAGTGCTCAGGGTGGGCAGCCCCAGCATTTT. It codes for CATSAQGGQPQHF. The chain carries TRBV24-1 and TRBJ1-5; D possibly corresponds to TRBD1 (5 bases). The V gene lost 5 bases and the J gene lost 7 bases, with 11 bases spanning the gap. The CDR3 runs 13 residues. CDR1 and CDR2 from the germline V gene are KGHDR and SFDVKD.

The chain recombines TRBV28 with TRBJ2-7; 7 nucleotides agree with TRBD1. CDR1 and CDR2 (germline): MDHEN, SYDVKM. J lost 2 bases, V lost 8 bases, and 6 bases had no gene match. The CDR3 runs 13 residues. This CDR3 reads CASLATGTYEQYF. In DNA, the CDR3 is TGTGCCAGCTTGGCGACAGGGACCTACGAGCAGTACTTC.

The table lists this clonotype with a few counts. CDR3: CASSLYRLPKGEKLFF. The CDR3 DNA follows: TGTGCCAGCAGCTTATACCGGCTACCGAAAGGGGAAAAACTGTTTTTT. The rearrangement uses TRBV7-8 and TRBJ1-4; D not certain. Germline assignment: CDR1 SGHVS and CDR2 FQNEAQ. Trimming removed 2 bases at V and 8 bases at J, with 18 bases between. The CDR3 consists of 16 residues.

This chain uses TRBV30 with TRBJ1-4; D is uncertain. V was shortened by 2 bases and J by 0 bases, with 1 base between the two germline ends. CDR1 GTSNPN and CDR2 SVGIG come from the germline V gene (reference sequence). The CDR3 has 12 residues. CDR3 in DNA: TGTGCCTGGAGTCCAACTAATGAAAAACTGTTTTTT. Translating it yields CAWSPTNEKLFF.

V is TRBV7-2 and J is TRBJ2-3; the match to TRBD2 covers 7 bases. The CDR3 covers 14 residues. Germline CDR1 and CDR2: SGHTA and FQGNSA. J gave up 8 bases and V 3 bases, and 8 bases lay outside the gene matches. CDR3 region: CASSLGGSVGTQYF. CDR3 sequence (DNA): TGTGCCAGCAGCTTGGGCGGGAGTGTTGGTACGCAGTATTTT.

At least ten counts were recorded for this clonotype. The rearrangement uses TRBV27 and TRBJ1-4; possible D gene TRBD1, 5 bases. CDR1 is MNHEY, CDR2 SMNVEV, per germline (reference sequence). The CDR3 covers 15 residues. V was cut by 8 bases and J by 5 bases, with 18 bases left in between. The CDR3 coding sequence is TGTGCCAGCTTACTCCCGGGGACGGGGAATGAAAAACTGTTTTTT. This encodes CASLLPGTGNEKLFF.

This chain uses TRBV4-3 with TRBJ2-3, with TRBD1 matching over 7 bases. The V segment lost 0 bases and the J segment 6 bases; nucleotides outside the gene matches: 6. This CDR3 has 15 amino acids. The germline V gene encodes CDR1 LGHNA and CDR2 YSLEER. The CDR3 sequence: CASSQERTGRDTQYF. CDR3 DNA sequence: TGCGCCAGCAGCCAAGAGAGGACAGGACGGGATACGCAGTATTTT.

In this sample, this clonotype turned up a few times. The chain employs TRBV14 and TRBJ2-2; TRBD1 matches at 9 bases. Trimming cost V 9 bases and J 5 bases; bases outside gene matches: 19. This CDR3 region has 18 residues. Germline V gene lookup returns CDR1 SGHDN and CDR2 FVKESK. The CDR3 DNA reads as TGTGCCAGACCCCCCTGCGCCCCGGGACAGGGTGAAACCGGGGAGCTGTTTTTT. Protein: CARPPCAPGQGETGELFF.

The sample holds a few counts of this clonotype. The chain is built from TRBV20-1 and TRBJ1-5; no clear D. V was clipped by 1 base and J by 2 bases, with 15 bases between them. The CDR3 is 16 amino acids. Looked up from germline, CDR1 is DFQATT and CDR2 is SNEGSKA (reference sequence). CDR3 in amino acids: CSARAGSPHGNQPQHF. The DNA for the CDR3 is TGCAGTGCTAGAGCGGGGAGTCCGCATGGCAATCAGCCCCAGCATTTT.

This clonotype has a handful of counts. This chain joins TRBV7-8 and TRBJ1-5; D call uncertain. Trimming took off 4 bases at V and 12 bases at J, with 10 bases between the two ends. Germline V gives CDR1 SGHVS, CDR2 FQNEAQ. This CDR3 is 11 amino acids long. CDR3 sequence (DNA): TGTGCCAGCAGCTCAGGAGTCGACCAGCATTTT. It encodes CASSSGVDQHF.

This clonotype was observed a handful of times. Lacking the conserved final phenylalanine or tryptophan, this CDR3 likely reflects a read error. It is unclear where the CDR3 begins or ends on the DNA, so no DNA is shown, and the CDR3 is as TCRdb lists it. V and J are TRBV7-9 and TRBJ1-1. Germline assignment: CDR1 SEHNR and CDR2 FQNEAQ (reference sequence). The CDR3 is 12 amino acids long, termini counted. The CDR3: CASSLVVWVHSI.

This clonotype was observed at least ten times. The chain employs TRBV7-2 and TRBJ1-1; D gene unclear. The CDR3 spans 15 residues. Trimming cost V 1 base and J 3 bases, with 12 bases left between them. CDR1 SGHTA and CDR2 FQGNSA come from the germline V gene. CDR3 residues: CASSLGPGVDTEAFF. The CDR3 bases are TGTGCCAGCAGCTTAGGTCCCGGGGTTGACACTGAAGCTTTCTTT.

The chain employs TRBV4-3 and TRBJ2-5; tentative D call: TRBD2 (6 bases). The length of the CDR3 is 14 residues. The germline V gene encodes CDR1 LGHNA and CDR2 YSLEER. V was clipped by 4 bases and J by 4 bases, with 13 bases between them. The CDR3: CASSPWVSGETQYF. In DNA, the CDR3 is TGCGCCAGCAGCCCCTGGGTTAGCGGAGAGACCCAGTACTTC.

This clonotype was detected only a few times. The CDR3 loop is CASVGTGAYEQYF. In DNA form, the CDR3 reads TGTGCCAGCGTTGGGACAGGGGCCTACGAGCAGTACTTC. The chain carries TRBV6-2 or TRBV6-3 and TRBJ2-7; 10 bases agree with TRBD1. This CDR3 is built from 13 residues. CDR1 and CDR2 from the germline V gene are MNHEY and SVGEGT. V shed 8 bases, J shed 2 bases, and the junction held 3 bases outside the gene matches.

This chain connects TRBV5-1 to TRBJ1-6; D gene unclear. V lost 0 bases to trimming and J lost 9 bases, with 10 bases between them. Germline V gene lookup returns CDR1 SGHRS and CDR2 YFSETQ. This CDR3 region has 14 residues. For the CDR3, the DNA is TGCGCCAGCAGCTTGGAGGGAACAGTTTCACCCCTCCACTTT. Translation gives CASSLEGTVSPLHF.

This chain uses TRBV4-3 with TRBJ1-1, with D perhaps matching TRBD1 (5 bases). Germline loops: CDR1 LGHNA, CDR2 YSLEER. The CDR3 spans 15 residues. Trimming removed 4 bases at V and 0 bases at J, with 12 bases between. CDR3 amino acids: CASSPGLTLNTEAFF. For the CDR3, the DNA is TGCGCCAGCAGCCCGGGACTGACTCTGAACACTGAAGCTTTCTTT.

The CDR3, as DNA: TGTGCCAGCAGTTTAGCGGCAGCGTCCCAAGAGACCCAGTACTTC. Encoded protein: CASSLAAASQETQYF. The chain is built from TRBV12-3 or TRBV12-4 and TRBJ2-5; D call uncertain. The CDR3 covers 15 residues. Trimming took off 0 bases at V and 1 base at J, with 9 bases between the two ends.

There are a few counts of this clonotype. J is TRBJ2-1 and V is TRBV6-1; TRBD1 matches at 10 bases. CDR1 and CDR2 from the germline V gene are MNHNS and SASEGT. The V gene end was trimmed by 5 bases and the J gene end by 7 bases; junction bases not matched to a gene: 8. CDR3 length equals 15 residues. CDR3: CASSQRGTGANEQFF. In DNA, the CDR3 is TGTGCCAGCAGTCAAAGGGGGACAGGGGCGAATGAGCAGTTCTTC.

In this sample, this clonotype turned up a few times. This rearrangement joins TRBV2 to TRBJ1-5; possible D gene TRBD1, 6 bases. The CDR3 spans 14 residues. Germline loops: CDR1 SNHLY, CDR2 FYNNEI. V was clipped by 7 bases and J by 8 bases, with 18 bases between them. The CDR3 DNA sequence: TGTGCCAGCAAACTCAGGGGCGGTTTGAAGCCCCAGCATTTT. This gives the protein CASKLRGGLKPQHF.